This TCR beta chain comes out of a study of blood T cell repertoires in COVID-19. The CDR3 is 12 amino acids. Germline V CDR1 and CDR2: MNHEY, SVGAGI. The V gene lost 10 bases and the J gene lost 0 bases, with 10 bases spanning the gap. The method was immunoSEQ multiplex PCR; TCRdb's version includes in-frame clones alone and lacks a portion of them. Among 130,000 to 150,000 clones listed, around 84% were seen once. The chain links TRBV6-5 to TRBJ2-7; D might be TRBD2 (5 bases). The TCR sequence derives from a human donor in a cohort sampled during active COVID-19. The sample was peripheral blood. The chain's CDR3 is CATGLPSYEQYF. The CDR3 bases are TGTGCCACCGGACTGCCCTCCTACGAGCAGTACTTC.